This TCR beta chain was retrieved from a study of Graves' ophthalmopathy and Graves' hyperthyroidism (dated by TCRdb to 2016 to 2018). Describing the broader study: Peripheral blood was collected before any treatment was given, at the time of initial diagnosis. TCR beta repertoire signatures were used to distinguish Graves' ophthalmopathy from Graves' hyperthyroidism and to predict progression to ophthalmopathy. In total, 135 blood samples were TCR-sequenced: some 40 ophthalmopathy, some 75 hyperthyroidism and approximately 17 hyperthyroidism-to-ophthalmopathy patients. A discovery set of about a hundred patients (around 45 ophthalmopathy, 55 to 60 stable hyperthyroidism) was enrolled to explore V-J signatures distinguishing ophthalmopathy from hyperthyroidism. The independent validation cohort included approximately 19 hyperthyroidism patients plus 17 patients who later progressed from hyperthyroidism to ophthalmopathy. In over 5 hyperthyroidism patients, the T-cell repertoire of thyroid tissue was compared with the T-cell repertoire of blood. Following sampling, methimazole starting at 30 mg daily was administered to hyperthyroidism patients, and high-dose intravenous methylprednisolone was administered to ophthalmopathy patients. For training and testing, the approximately 92 patients in the discovery cohort were randomly divided in a 7:3 ratio.

Broad study findings and their caveats: Most of the expanded thyroid clonotypes with a frequency above 0.001 were also detected in blood, and it was suggested that the thyroid immune response may be reflected by blood repertoires. In cross-validation, the 13-signature model distinguished ophthalmopathy from stable hyperthyroidism with approximately 90% sensitivity and approximately 81% specificity, while in the test set the corresponding values were around 79% and 71%. In validation, the model predicted ophthalmopathy progression with 70.59% sensitivity and about 77% specificity; roughly 11 predicted patients were CT-confirmed with GO in a median of approximately 6.2 months. No statistical method was used to predetermine the sample size, and group allocation was not hidden from the investigators.

As encoded in the germline V gene, CDR1 is SQVTM while CDR2 is ANQGSEA. Clipping removes 6 bases from V and 2 bases from J, with 4 as the unmatched junction base count. Inclusive of the bounding cysteine and phenylalanine, the CDR3 is 13 residues long. Only the CDR3 DNA stays, 39 bases, in frame from base 1. Concerning this clonotype: Its antigen is unknown. One base away there is no much larger clone; base qualities are not given.

TCR beta CDR3 regions were amplified from RNA transcripts for repertoire sequencing. A first-round RT-PCR used HTBI primers with the Qiagen OneStep RT-PCR kit, followed by a second-round multiplex PCR, size selection and purification. The libraries underwent paired-end sequencing with 100 bp reads on an Illumina HiSeq2000. For the original study's pipeline: SOAPnuke was used for read processing, and reads with adapters, uncalled bases, a mean Phred below 15, or no exact constant-primer or identifier match were discarded. COPE v1.2.5 was used to merge the high-quality paired reads. Unique nucleotide sequences were defined as clonotypes and aligned to IMGT TRB V, D and J references using MiTCR v1.1. The analysis was limited to V-J combinations with a frequency above 0.0001, which together covered approximately 99% of repertoires. For each V-J combination, a TCR clonal expansion and chaos score was defined as F50 clonal expansion divided by the chaos observed in the TCRdist matrix. Welch's t-statistics and random forest were used to narrow the features down to more than 10 V-J combinations, which were then fed into a naive Bayes classifier. Thyroid-blood repertoire similarity was quantified with the Morisita-Horn index. TCRdb reworked the public reads: Q25 trimming with fastp, MiXCR clone assembly, productive beta chains retained. Rows are unified per CDR3 protein, each entry keeping the most common DNA and genes. What appears here as the V and J calls and clone size reflects TCRdb's work, not the paper's. Within this sample are about 620,000 distinct CDR3 sequences, with about 24% of them counted one time only. The ten top clones hold approximately 7.7% of the sample.

Hyperthyroidism was defined as stable when no progression to ophthalmopathy occurred within 18 months of follow-up. Hyperthyroidism patients were newly diagnosed, with disease duration under 2 months, and aged 18 to 65 years. Patients were excluded if they had other autoimmune diseases, uncontrolled infections, pregnancy or lactation. Diagnosis relied on clinical symptoms, serum thyroxine, TRAb, thyroid ultrasound and orbital computed tomography. PBMCs were isolated from 10 ml of fresh peripheral blood by Ficoll-Paque density gradient centrifugation. Trizol reagent was used to extract the total RNA, and its quality was then checked on an Agilent 2100 Bioanalyzer.

Source material: peripheral blood. This clonotype was sampled from a woman aged 18-30 years with stable Graves' hyperthyroidism. Some clones in this sample may be carry-over from other donors' samples. Donor details come from another sample of the same person, matched by shared clones. In this chain, TRBV29-1 is recombined with TRBJ2-5; 9 central bases correspond to TRBD1. The sequenced DNA: TGCAGCGTGGTGACAGGGGGACAAGAGACCCAGTACTTC. Translation gives CSVVTGGQETQYF.